This T cell receptor beta chain was captured by sequencing in a study of identical twins. cDNA carried unique molecular identifiers, and a universal primer site was added by template switching. Via MiXCR, TCRdb re-called the 5' RACE reads, giving one row per CDR3 protein. The sample lists roughly 710,000 distinct CDR3 sequences; over 5% were seen once. V lost 1 base to trimming and J lost 5 bases; unmatched junction nucleotides: 5. The CDR3 loop spans 14 amino acids. CDR1 MNHNS and CDR2 SASEGT come from the germline V gene. In this sample, this clonotype turned up a few times. This chain uses TRBV6-1 with TRBJ2-7, with TRBD1 identical over 7 bases. Sample: naive T cells sorted from blood. The TCR originated in a man aged 18 to 29 in good health. The CDR3 protein is CASSEDRGFDEQYF. CDR3 DNA sequence: TGTGCCAGCAGTGAAGACAGGGGATTCGACGAGCAGTACTTC.